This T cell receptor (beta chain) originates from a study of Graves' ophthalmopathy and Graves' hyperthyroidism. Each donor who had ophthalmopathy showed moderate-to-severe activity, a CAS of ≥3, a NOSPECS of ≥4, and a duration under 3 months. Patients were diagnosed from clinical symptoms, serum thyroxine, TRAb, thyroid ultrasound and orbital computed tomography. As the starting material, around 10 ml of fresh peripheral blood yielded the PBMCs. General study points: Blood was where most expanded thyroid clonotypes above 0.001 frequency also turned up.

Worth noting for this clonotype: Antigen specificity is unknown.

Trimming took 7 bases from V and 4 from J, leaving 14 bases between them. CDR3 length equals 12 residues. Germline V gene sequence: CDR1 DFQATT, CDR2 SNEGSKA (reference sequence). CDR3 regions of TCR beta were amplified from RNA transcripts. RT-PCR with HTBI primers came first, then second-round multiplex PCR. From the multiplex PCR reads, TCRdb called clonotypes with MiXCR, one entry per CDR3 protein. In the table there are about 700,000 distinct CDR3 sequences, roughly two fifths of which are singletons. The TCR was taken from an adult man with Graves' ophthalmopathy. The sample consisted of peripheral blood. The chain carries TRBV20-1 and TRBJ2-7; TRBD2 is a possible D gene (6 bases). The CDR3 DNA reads TGCAGTGGGGGGGTTACTTCATACGAGCAGTACTTC. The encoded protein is CSGGVTSYEQYF.